The 15 T cell receptor beta chains below were found in one sample sequenced in a study of shared clonotypes between healthy human individuals. The protocol was immunoSEQ multiplex PCR, while the TCRdb copy is restricted to in-frame clones and leaves out a portion. The data show 1,500,000 or so clones, approximately 98.5% seen once. The sequencing sample was made of naive CD4+ T cells sorted from blood. The sample's subset: CD45RA+ positively selected. These receptors were obtained from a man aged 25 to 40 in good health.

This sequence joins TRBV5-1 and TRBJ2-7; TRBD2 matches 7 bases. With 5 bases clipped from V and 1 base from J, the junction kept 12 bases outside the gene matches. Germline V gene data show CDR1 as SGHRS and CDR2 as YFSETQ. The CDR3 contains 16 residues. CDR3 in amino acids: CASSIRAGRASYEQYF. CDR3 DNA sequence: TGCGCCAGCAGTATCCGAGCGGGGCGGGCATCCTACGAGCAGTACTTC.

The chain couples TRBV29-1 to TRBJ2-1, with TRBD1 identical over 7 bases. CDR3 size: 14 residues. CDR1 and CDR2 from the germline V gene are SQVTM and ANQGSEA. V shed 6 bases and J 8 bases; nucleotides not matched to a gene: 13. CDR3 bases: TGCAGCGTCCCAATCCAGCAGGGGGATTATGAGCAGTTCTTC. It translates to CSVPIQQGDYEQFF.

The chain joins TRBV11-2 to TRBJ2-5; 10 positions agree with TRBD1. The CDR3 has 16 amino acids. Losses at the gene ends were 2 bases for V and 2 bases for J; bases not matched to a gene: 5. Germline V gives CDR1 SGHAT, CDR2 FQNNGV. The CDR3: CASSLPGQGTQETQYF. CDR3 in DNA: TGTGCCAGCAGCTTACCGGGACAGGGGACTCAAGAGACCCAGTACTTC.

This clone was seen once. The J gene is TRBJ2-4, the V gene TRBV5-6; no reliable D call. Trimming took 5 bases from V and 0 from J, leaving 12 bases between them. The CDR3 has 15 amino acids. Germline V lookup: CDR1 SGHDT, CDR2 YYEEEE. The CDR3 coding sequence is TGTGCCAGCAGAGCGAATACACTAGCCAAAAACATTCAGTACTTC. Protein: CASRANTLAKNIQYF.

Concerning this clone: The sample contains more than one DNA sequence encoding this CDR3. The chain is built from TRBV5-4 and TRBJ2-5, with D maybe TRBD1 (6 bases). Per germline, CDR1 SGHNT and CDR2 YYREEE (reference sequence). Trimming cost V 1 base and J 2 bases, with 6 bases left between them. This CDR3 is 13 amino acids long. The chain's CDR3 is CASSLQGQETQYF. CDR3 in DNA: TGTGCCAGCAGCTTGCAGGGGCAAGAGACCCAGTACTTC.

The count of this clone is one. The chain employs TRBV6-1 and TRBJ2-7; 9 bases match TRBD1. CDR1 is MNHNS, CDR2 SASEGT, per germline. CDR3 length equals 15 residues. V shed 5 bases and J 1 base; nucleotides not matched to a gene: 6. The CDR3 is CASSRGTGLSYEQYF. CDR3 sequence (DNA): TGTGCCAGCAGTAGAGGGACAGGGTTATCCTACGAGCAGTACTTC.

CDR3 DNA: TGTGCCAGCAGCCAGAGCGGAACCTACGAGCAGTACTTC. This encodes CASSQSGTYEQYF. The genes are TRBV5-6 and TRBJ2-7, with a weak D call TRBD2 (5 bases). V lost 4 bases and J 2 bases, leaving 10 bases between the germline ends. Germline lookup yields CDR1 SGHDT and CDR2 YYEEEE. The CDR3 consists of 13 residues.

The gene calls are TRBV6-1 and TRBJ1-4; the D is unclear. Per germline, CDR1 MNHNS and CDR2 SASEGT. CDR3 size: 13 residues. The ends were cut back, 10 bases at V and 7 bases at J, with 16 bases in the middle. CDR3: CANRAKGSEKLFF. DNA of the CDR3: TGTGCCAACCGGGCCAAAGGGAGTGAAAAACTGTTTTTT.

The gene calls are TRBV5-4 and TRBJ2-7, with 11 bases that match TRBD2. This CDR3 comprises 16 residues. Losses at the gene ends were 3 bases for V and 1 base for J; bases not matched to a gene: 6. The V gene's germline CDR1 is SGHNT and CDR2 YYREEE (reference sequence). CDR3: CASSSGTSGRSYEQYF. CDR3 DNA: TGTGCCAGCAGCTCCGGGACTAGCGGTCGATCCTACGAGCAGTACTTC.

This chain uses TRBV5-1 with TRBJ2-1; a weak D match, TRBD2 (6 bases). The germline CDR1 and CDR2 sequences are SGHRS and YFSETQ. Trimming stripped 1 base from V and 1 base from J, with 12 bases between. This CDR3 has 16 residues. Here the CDR3 reads CASSLWRAKSYNEQFF. CDR3 nucleotides: TGCGCCAGCAGCTTGTGGAGGGCCAAATCCTACAATGAGCAGTTCTTC.

The chain uses TRBV2 and TRBJ2-7; 11 nucleotides agree with TRBD2. Germline values: CDR1 SNHLY, CDR2 FYNNEI. This CDR3 has 15 amino acids. The junction had 7 bases not matched to a gene; V was cut back by 5 bases and J by 4 bases. CDR3 in amino acids: CASSIAGGLGYEQYF. DNA for the CDR3: TGTGCCAGCAGTATAGCGGGAGGGTTGGGTTACGAGCAGTACTTC.

This rearrangement joins TRBV6-5 to TRBJ2-7; D remains ambiguous. Between the trimmed V and J ends, which lost 0 bases and 9 bases, there was a span of 18 bases. This CDR3 region has 15 residues. CDR1 and CDR2 (germline): MNHEY, SVGAGI. CDR3 sequence: CASSYSMETLEGQYF. The CDR3 coding sequence is TGTGCCAGCAGTTACTCGATGGAAACGTTGGAAGGGCAGTACTTC.

The J gene is TRBJ1-5, the V gene TRBV7-6; no firm D call. The V end was cut by 1 base, the J end by 2 bases, with 3 bases between. Germline V gene sequence: CDR1 SGHVS, CDR2 FNYEAQ. CDR3 length: 13 amino acids. The CDR3 spells CASSLVGNQPQHF. Here the CDR3 DNA reads TGTGCCAGCAGCTTAGTCGGCAATCAGCCCCAGCATTTT.

This clone came up once. This sequence joins TRBV15 and TRBJ2-2, with D possibly being TRBD2 (5 bases). The CDR3 has 15 residues. V was trimmed by 1 base and J by 4 bases, leaving 10 bases between them. The germline gives CDR1 LNHNV, CDR2 YYDKDF (reference sequence). The CDR3 loop is CATSRGEGGTGELFF. In nucleotides, the CDR3 is TGTGCCACCAGCAGAGGGGAAGGAGGCACCGGGGAGCTGTTTTTT.

The chain employs TRBV7-8 and TRBJ1-2, with D uncertain. The CDR3 is 16 amino acids. In germline, CDR1 is SGHVS, CDR2 FQNEAQ. The V gene lost 0 bases and the J gene lost 4 bases, with 15 bases spanning the gap. The CDR3 nucleotides read TGTGCCAGCAGCTTAGCGTGGGCAGCCGGAGCCTATGGCTACACCTTC. Protein: CASSLAWAAGAYGYTF.